These 6 T cell receptor beta chains share one sample of origin, sequenced in a study of T cell responses to AZD1222 COVID-19 vaccine. This table comes from immunoSEQ multiplex PCR, and its TCRdb copy is limited to in-frame clones, with some not included. The table records 80,000 to 90,000 clones, more than 70% of them present only once. The sequencing here drew on peripheral blood, taken on day 0 of AZD1222 vaccination. The receptors were gathered from an adult in good health.

The V gene is TRBV10-3, the J gene TRBJ1-1, with D unclear. CDR1 ENHRY and CDR2 SYGVKD come from the germline V gene. The CDR3 length is 12 residues. The ends were cut back, 2 bases at V and 4 bases at J, with 5 bases in the middle. This CDR3 is CAISEGVTEAFF. The CDR3 DNA follows: TGTGCCATCAGTGAGGGAGTCACTGAAGCTTTCTTT.

This clone was seen ten or more times. V is TRBV5-4 and J is TRBJ1-2; no firm D call. V dropped 4 bases and J dropped 5 bases, with 21 bases sitting between them. This CDR3 is built from 16 residues. From germline, CDR1 is SGHNT and CDR2 YYREEE (reference sequence). The CDR3 DNA follows: TGTGCCAGCAGCACACCTCCCCGTGGCAGTCCTTATGGCTACACCTTC. This codes for CASSTPPRGSPYGYTF.

This clone has a handful of counts. The chain recombines TRBV13 with TRBJ1-2, with TRBD1 as a possible D gene (6 bases). Deletions cut 6 bases from V and 2 bases from J, with 13 bases between. CDR1 is PRHDT, CDR2 FYEKMQ, per germline (reference sequence). CDR3 size: 14 residues. CDR3 residues: CASSLLQGNYGYTF. For the CDR3, the DNA is TGTGCCAGCAGTTTACTTCAGGGGAACTATGGCTACACCTTC.

The V gene is TRBV7-9, the J gene TRBJ1-5; possibly TRBD1 for D (6 bases). The CDR3 runs 18 residues. CDR1 and CDR2 (germline): SEHNR, FQNEAQ (reference sequence). V was shortened by 4 bases and J by 1 base, with 20 bases between the two germline ends. The CDR3 sequence is CASSSPAGGAGSNQPQHF. Written as DNA, the CDR3 is TGTGCCAGCAGCTCCCCGGCCGGGGGGGCTGGGAGCAATCAGCCCCAGCATTTT. The complete variable domain, with remaining parts taken from reference TRBV7-9 and TRBJ1-5, reads DTGVSQNPRHKITKRGQNVTFRCDPISEHNRLYWYRQTLGQGPEFLTYFQNEAQLEKSRLLSDRFSAERPKGSFSTLEIQRTEQGDSAMYLCASSSPAGGAGSNQPQHFGDGTRLSIL.

This rearrangement joins TRBV29-1 to TRBJ1-1, with D hard to call. Germline V gene sequence: CDR1 SQVTM, CDR2 ANQGSEA. This CDR3 spans 13 amino acids. The V and J ends lost 8 bases and 3 bases respectively, with 16 bases between them. The CDR3 reads CSSSHRPDTEAFF. The CDR3 nucleotides are TGCAGCTCCTCCCATCGACCGGACACTGAAGCTTTCTTT.

The chain carries TRBV6-5 and TRBJ1-1; D unclear. The CDR3 contains 15 residues. Germline V gene sequence: CDR1 MNHEY, CDR2 SVGAGI. Trimming shortened V by 6 bases and J by 6 bases, and 20 bases separated the two germline ends. The CDR3 loop is CASRPVAVLSAEAFF. CDR3 DNA: TGTGCCAGCAGACCGGTGGCGGTCCTGAGCGCTGAAGCTTTCTTT.